The 18 T cell receptor beta chains below all came from one sample that was sequenced in a study of cytomegalovirus exposure and HLA in healthy donors. Both 60 Vbeta primers and 13 Jbeta primers went into the PCR. Clones were sequenced by immunoSEQ multiplex PCR, and TCRdb holds only the in-frame ones, with some missing. This sample's table reports about 72,000 clones. The specimen sequenced was PBMCs. These receptors all come from a woman aged 35 to 49 in good health and CMV-seropositive.

The chain employs TRBV19 and TRBJ1-1; D not resolved. Germline lookup yields CDR1 LNHDA and CDR2 SQIVND (reference sequence). V was trimmed by 11 bases and J by 2 bases, leaving 12 bases between them. CDR3 size: 12 residues. CDR3 nucleotide sequence: TGTGCCTCTGAGGCGGGAAACACTGAAGCTTTCTTT. Its protein is CASEAGNTEAFF.

V gene TRBV5-4 combines with J gene TRBJ2-7; 9 bases map to TRBD2. CDR1 SGHNT and CDR2 YYREEE come from the germline V gene (reference sequence). With V trimmed by 4 bases and J by 3 bases, 2 bases remained unmatched. This CDR3 spans 13 amino acids. The CDR3 protein is CASSPAGGYEQYF. The CDR3 nucleotides are TGTGCCAGCAGCCCAGCGGGGGGCTACGAGCAGTACTTC.

V is TRBV5-6 and J is TRBJ1-3, with 8 bases aligning to TRBD1. This CDR3 has 15 residues. The trim removed 4 bases at V and 0 bases at J, leaving 3 bases unmatched. Per germline, CDR1 SGHDT and CDR2 YYEEEE. The CDR3 sequence: CASSPGGFSGNTIYF. Here the CDR3 DNA reads TGTGCCAGCAGCCCAGGGGGCTTCTCTGGAAACACCATATATTTT.

The chain uses TRBV7-9 and TRBJ2-3; possible D gene TRBD2, 6 bases. This CDR3 is 14 amino acids long. The V gene's germline CDR1 is SEHNR and CDR2 FQNEAQ (reference sequence). V gave up 5 bases and J gave up 11 bases, with 20 bases separating them. CDR3 coding DNA: TGTGCCAGCAGCCCTTTGGGACTCCAAATGAAGCAGTATTTT. The encoded protein is CASSPLGLQMKQYF.

The genes are TRBV29-1 and TRBJ2-7; tentatively, D is TRBD1 (7 bases). CDR1 and CDR2 (germline): SQVTM, ANQGSEA. The CDR3 runs 14 residues. V was trimmed by 3 bases and J by 4 bases, leaving 16 bases between them. The CDR3 protein is CSVEGGQGGYEQYF. CDR3 nucleotides: TGCAGCGTTGAGGGCGGCCAGGGGGGTTACGAGCAGTACTTC.

The chain recombines TRBV14 with TRBJ1-1; 8 bases are shared with TRBD1. CDR1 is SGHDN, CDR2 FVKESK, per germline. V shed 3 bases and J 1 base; nucleotides not matched to a gene: 22. The CDR3 spans 21 residues. For the CDR3, the DNA is TGTGCCAGCAGCCAGAAACCGGCTACAACAGGGGGGCTTGGTCCGAACACTGAAGCTTTCTTT. It yields the protein CASSQKPATTGGLGPNTEAFF.

The chain uses TRBV6-5 and TRBJ1-1, with D uncertain. In germline, CDR1 is MNHEY, CDR2 SVGAGI. The CDR3 runs 15 residues. Between the trimmed V and J ends, which lost 7 bases and 0 bases, there was a span of 15 bases. The CDR3 nucleotides are TGTGCCAGCACTCCTTTAAGTGGCATGAACACTGAAGCTTTCTTT. Its protein is CASTPLSGMNTEAFF.

The chain carries TRBV11-2 and TRBJ2-7; D perhaps matches TRBD2 (6 bases). Trimming removed 4 bases from V and 3 bases from J, with 16 bases in between. Germline CDR1 and CDR2: SGHAT and FQNNGV. The length of the CDR3 is 15 residues. Here the CDR3 DNA reads TGTGCCAGCAGCTCAGAGAGGACGGGGGACTACGAGCAGTACTTC. This translates into CASSSERTGDYEQYF.

This sequence joins TRBV29-1 and TRBJ2-3; D is possibly TRBD2 (6 bases). This CDR3 is built from 14 residues. From germline, CDR1 is SQVTM and CDR2 ANQGSEA. The germline V and J ends were trimmed by 3 bases and 4 bases, with 14 bases remaining between them. CDR3 residues: CSVDATRGSDTQYF. DNA of the CDR3: TGCAGCGTTGACGCGACTAGAGGCTCAGATACGCAGTATTTT.

The genes are TRBV11-3 and TRBJ1-1, with D tentatively TRBD1 (6 bases). The length of the CDR3 is 12 residues. V gave up 3 bases and J gave up 5 bases, with 7 bases separating them. Germline CDR1 SGHNT, CDR2 YENEEA. The CDR3 protein is CASSLDSTEAFF. DNA of the CDR3: TGTGCCAGCAGCTTGGACAGTACTGAAGCTTTCTTT.

The CDR3 protein is CASSLEKTSSYNEQFF. The CDR3 DNA reads as TGTGCCAGCAGCTTGGAGAAGACTAGCTCCTACAATGAGCAGTTCTTC. This chain joins TRBV5-6 and TRBJ2-1, with D possibly being TRBD2 (6 bases). Trimming removed 0 bases from V and 0 bases from J, with 10 bases in between. CDR3 size: 16 residues. The germline V gene has CDR1 SGHDT and CDR2 YYEEEE.

This chain joins TRBV6-1 and TRBJ2-2; tentatively, D is TRBD1 (6 bases). This CDR3 has 14 residues. Germline V gene sequence: CDR1 MNHNS, CDR2 SASEGT. The V and J ends lost 9 bases and 4 bases respectively, with 15 bases between them. The DNA of the CDR3 is TGTGCCAGTTTGTTTGGGGGCCCCACCGGGGAGCTGTTTTTT. Encoded protein: CASLFGGPTGELFF.

The genes are TRBV7-6 and TRBJ1-6; TRBD1 matches at 7 bases. The CDR3 runs 15 residues. V shed 0 bases and J 10 bases; nucleotides not matched to a gene: 6. Germline lookup yields CDR1 SGHVS and CDR2 FNYEAQ. The CDR3 DNA follows: TGTGCCAGCAGCTTAGCGCAGACAGGGCAGTCACCCCTCCACTTT. Translating gives CASSLAQTGQSPLHF.

This chain joins TRBV10-3 and TRBJ2-7; 9 nucleotides match TRBD2. CDR1 and CDR2 from the germline V gene are ENHRY and SYGVKD. The CDR3 contains 15 residues. V lost 3 bases and J lost 5; bases outside the gene matches: 8. In nucleotides, the CDR3 is TGTGCCATCAGTGACATAGCGGGAGCTCGGGACGAGCAGTACTTC. This translates into CAISDIAGARDEQYF.

The chain couples TRBV28 to TRBJ2-1; D not certain. Deletions cut 3 bases from V and 7 bases from J, with 13 bases between. This CDR3 is built from 14 residues. The germline V gene encodes CDR1 MDHEN and CDR2 SYDVKM. The CDR3 here is CASSFWSSRNEQFF. The CDR3 DNA sequence: TGTGCCAGCAGTTTTTGGTCCTCGAGGAATGAGCAGTTCTTC.

This chain links TRBV18 with TRBJ2-3; 7 bases map to TRBD2. V lost 3 bases, J lost 2 bases, and 2 bases stayed unmatched. This CDR3 contains 14 residues. The germline V gene encodes CDR1 KGHSH and CDR2 LQKENI. The CDR3 nucleotides are TGTGCCAGCTCACCCGGGACTACCACAGATACGCAGTATTTT. This translates into CASSPGTTTDTQYF.

V and J are TRBV11-2 and TRBJ1-6; 9 bases line up with TRBD1. This CDR3 is 15 amino acids long. Germline V lookup: CDR1 SGHAT, CDR2 FQNNGV. The trim removed 5 bases at V and 10 bases at J, leaving 9 bases unmatched. CDR3 DNA sequence: TGTGCCAGCAGCCCACAGGGGGCCTTAGGATCACCCCTCCACTTT. It yields the protein CASSPQGALGSPLHF.

V gene TRBV18 combines with J gene TRBJ2-5; perhaps TRBD2 as D (5 bases). The better agreement between TRBJ2-7 and the DNA end casts doubt on the J call. The CDR3 extends over 13 amino acids. CDR1 is KGHSH and CDR2 is LQKENI in the germline V gene. Here the CDR3 DNA reads TGTGCCAGCTCACCGGCCGGGGTGAGCGAGCAGTACTTC. Amino acids: CASSPAGVSEQYF.